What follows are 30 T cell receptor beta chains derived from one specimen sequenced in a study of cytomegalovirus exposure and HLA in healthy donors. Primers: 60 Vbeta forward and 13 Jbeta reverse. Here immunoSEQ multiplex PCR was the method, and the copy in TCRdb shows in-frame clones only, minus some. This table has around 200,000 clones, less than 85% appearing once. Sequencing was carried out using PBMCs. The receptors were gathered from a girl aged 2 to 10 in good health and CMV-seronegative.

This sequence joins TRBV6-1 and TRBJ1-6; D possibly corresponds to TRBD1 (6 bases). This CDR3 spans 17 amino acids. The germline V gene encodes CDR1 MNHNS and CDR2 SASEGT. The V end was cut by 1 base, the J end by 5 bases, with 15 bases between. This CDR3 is CASSEDGGGPDNSPLHF. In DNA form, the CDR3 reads TGTGCCAGCAGTGAAGATGGGGGGGGGCCGGATAATTCACCCCTCCACTTT.

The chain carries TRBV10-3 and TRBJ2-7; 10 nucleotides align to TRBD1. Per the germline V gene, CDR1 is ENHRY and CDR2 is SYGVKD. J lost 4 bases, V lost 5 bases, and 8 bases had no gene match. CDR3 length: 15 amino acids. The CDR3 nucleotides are TGTGCCATCAGTCTGGGACAGGGGTTGATGTACGAGCAGTACTTC. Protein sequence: CAISLGQGLMYEQYF.

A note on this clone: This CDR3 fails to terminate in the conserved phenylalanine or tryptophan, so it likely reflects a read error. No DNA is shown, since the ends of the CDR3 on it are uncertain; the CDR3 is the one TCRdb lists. This chain's CDR3 is CATGGLASYFL. The chain employs TRBV10-1 and TRBJ2-7; the DNA was not compared with TRBD2, the D call given in the table. From its first to its last residue, the CDR3 has 11 amino acids. Germline V gene lookup returns CDR1 WNHNN and CDR2 SYGVQD (reference sequence).

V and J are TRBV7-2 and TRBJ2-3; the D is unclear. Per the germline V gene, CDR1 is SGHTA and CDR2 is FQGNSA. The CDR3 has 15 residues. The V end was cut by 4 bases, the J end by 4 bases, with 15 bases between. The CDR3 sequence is CASSSSLVSSDTQYF. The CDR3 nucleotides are TGTGCCAGCAGCTCCTCTCTAGTATCCTCAGATACGCAGTATTTT.

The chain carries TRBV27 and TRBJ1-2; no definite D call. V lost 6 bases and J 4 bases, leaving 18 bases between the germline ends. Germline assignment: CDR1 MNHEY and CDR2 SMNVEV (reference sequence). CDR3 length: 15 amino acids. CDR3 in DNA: TGTGCCAGCAGCTCCGTTAGGGAGTACATCTATGGCTACACCTTC. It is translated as CASSSVREYIYGYTF.

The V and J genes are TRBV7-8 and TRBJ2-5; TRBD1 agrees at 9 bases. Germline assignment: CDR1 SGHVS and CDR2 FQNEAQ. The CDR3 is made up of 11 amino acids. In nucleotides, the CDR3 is TGTGTGACAGGGGGGCGAGAGACCCAGTACTTC. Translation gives CVTGGRETQYF.

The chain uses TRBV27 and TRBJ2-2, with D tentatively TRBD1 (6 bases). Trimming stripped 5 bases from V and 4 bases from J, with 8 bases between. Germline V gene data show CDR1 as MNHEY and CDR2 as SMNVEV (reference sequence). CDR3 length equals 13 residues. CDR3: CASSPRGTGELFF. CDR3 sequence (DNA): TGTGCCAGCAGTCCCAGGGGCACCGGGGAGCTGTTTTTT.

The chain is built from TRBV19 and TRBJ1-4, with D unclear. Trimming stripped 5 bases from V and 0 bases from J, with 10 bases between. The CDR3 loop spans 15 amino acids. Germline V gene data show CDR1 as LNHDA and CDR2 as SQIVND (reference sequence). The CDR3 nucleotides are TGTGCCAGTAGTGCGATCATCGCAACTAATGAAAAACTGTTTTTT. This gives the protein CASSAIIATNEKLFF.

CDR3 loop: CASSQDGSYRGSYGELFF. In nucleotides, the CDR3 is TGCGCCAGCAGCCAAGATGGATCGTACAGGGGATCGTACGGGGAGCTGTTTTTT. The chain combines TRBV4-1 with TRBJ2-2; 7 bases map to TRBD1. Germline CDR1 is MGHRA and CDR2 is YSYEKL. The CDR3 length is 18 residues. With 0 bases clipped from V and 7 bases from J, the junction kept 14 bases outside the gene matches.

The CDR3 region is CSAGGGDEQYF. CDR3 in DNA: TGCAGCGCTGGGGGGGGAGACGAGCAGTACTTC. The V call is TRBV29-1, the J call TRBJ2-7; 7 nucleotides match TRBD2. The CDR3 has 11 residues. The trim removed 7 bases at V and 5 bases at J, leaving 5 bases unmatched. Germline V gene lookup returns CDR1 SQVTM and CDR2 ANQGSEA.

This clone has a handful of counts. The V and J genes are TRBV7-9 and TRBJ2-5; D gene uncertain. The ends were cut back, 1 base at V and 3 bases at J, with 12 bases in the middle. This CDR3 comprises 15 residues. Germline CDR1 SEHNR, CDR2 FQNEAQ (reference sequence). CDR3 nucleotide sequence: TGTGCCAGCAGCTTAGGTTTCGAGCTTAAAGAGACCCAGTACTTC. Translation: CASSLGFELKETQYF.

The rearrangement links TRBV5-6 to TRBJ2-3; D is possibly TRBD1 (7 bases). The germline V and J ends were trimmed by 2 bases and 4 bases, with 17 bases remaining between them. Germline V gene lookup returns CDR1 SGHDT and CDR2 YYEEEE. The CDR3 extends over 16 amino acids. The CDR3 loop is CASSLQGPRGPDTQYF. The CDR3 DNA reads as TGTGCCAGCAGCTTACAGGGGCCTCGGGGGCCAGATACGCAGTATTTT.

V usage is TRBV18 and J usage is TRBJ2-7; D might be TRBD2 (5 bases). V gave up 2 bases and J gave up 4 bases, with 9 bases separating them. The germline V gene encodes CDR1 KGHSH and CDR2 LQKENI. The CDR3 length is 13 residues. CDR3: CASSPSGSYEQYF. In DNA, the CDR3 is TGTGCCAGCTCACCATCGGGAAGTTACGAGCAGTACTTC.

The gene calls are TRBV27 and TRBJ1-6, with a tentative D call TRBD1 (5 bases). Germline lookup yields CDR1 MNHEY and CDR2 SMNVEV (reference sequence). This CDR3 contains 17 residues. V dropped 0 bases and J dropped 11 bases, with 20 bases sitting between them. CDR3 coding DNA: TGTGCCAGCAGTTTATCGAATGGCGGGGGGATTAGCGCACCCCTCCACTTT. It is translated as CASSLSNGGGISAPLHF.

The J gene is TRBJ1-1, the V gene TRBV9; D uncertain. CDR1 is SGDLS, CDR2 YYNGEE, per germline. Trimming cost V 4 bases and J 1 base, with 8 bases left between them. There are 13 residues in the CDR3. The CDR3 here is CASSSRQNTEAFF. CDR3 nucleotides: TGTGCCAGCAGCTCCCGACAGAACACTGAAGCTTTCTTT. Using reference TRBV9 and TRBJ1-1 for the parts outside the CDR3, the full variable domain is DSGVTQTPKHLITATGQRVTLRCSPRSGDLSVYWYQQSLDQGLQFLIQYYNGEERAKGNILERFSAQQFPDLHSELNLSSLELGDSALYFCASSSRQNTEAFFGQGTRLTVV.

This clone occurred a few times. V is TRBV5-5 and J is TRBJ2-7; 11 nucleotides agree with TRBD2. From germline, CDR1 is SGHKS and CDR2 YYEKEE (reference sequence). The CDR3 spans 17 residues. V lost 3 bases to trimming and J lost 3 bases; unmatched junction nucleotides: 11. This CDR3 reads CASSSRYLAGGGYEQYF. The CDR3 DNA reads TGTGCCAGCAGCTCCCGTTACCTAGCGGGGGGAGGCTACGAGCAGTACTTC.

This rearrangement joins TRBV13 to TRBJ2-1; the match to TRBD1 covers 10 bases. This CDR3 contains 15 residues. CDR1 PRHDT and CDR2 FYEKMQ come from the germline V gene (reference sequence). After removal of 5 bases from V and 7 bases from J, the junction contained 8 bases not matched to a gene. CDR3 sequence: CASSPGQGVFNEQFF. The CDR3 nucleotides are TGTGCCAGCAGCCCCGGACAGGGGGTTTTTAATGAGCAGTTCTTC.

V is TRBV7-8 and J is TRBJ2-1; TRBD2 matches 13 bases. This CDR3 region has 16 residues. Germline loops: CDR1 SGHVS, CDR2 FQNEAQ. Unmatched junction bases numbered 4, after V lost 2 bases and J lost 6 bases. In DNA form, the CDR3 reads TGTGCCAGCAGCTTACTAACTAGCGGGAGGGCCAATGAGCAGTTCTTC. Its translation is CASSLLTSGRANEQFF.

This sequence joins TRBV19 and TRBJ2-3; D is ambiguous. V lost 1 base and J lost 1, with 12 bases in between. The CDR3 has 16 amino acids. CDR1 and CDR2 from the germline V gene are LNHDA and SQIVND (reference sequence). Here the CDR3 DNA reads TGTGCCAGTAGTATAGGGGTCGGCCGGGGCACAGATACGCAGTATTTT. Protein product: CASSIGVGRGTDTQYF.

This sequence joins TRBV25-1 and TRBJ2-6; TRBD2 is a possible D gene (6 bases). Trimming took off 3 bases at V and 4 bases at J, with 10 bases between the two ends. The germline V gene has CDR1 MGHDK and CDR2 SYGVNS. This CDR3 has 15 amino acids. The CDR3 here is CASSDGGIGANVLTF. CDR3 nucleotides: TGTGCCAGCAGTGACGGGGGAATCGGGGCCAACGTCCTGACTTTC.

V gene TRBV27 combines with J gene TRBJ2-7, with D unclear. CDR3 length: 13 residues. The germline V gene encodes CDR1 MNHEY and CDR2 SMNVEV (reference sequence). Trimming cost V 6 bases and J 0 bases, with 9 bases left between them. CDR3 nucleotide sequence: TGTGCCAGCAGGGCCAGCGCCTCCTACGAGCAGTACTTC. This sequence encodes CASRASASYEQYF.

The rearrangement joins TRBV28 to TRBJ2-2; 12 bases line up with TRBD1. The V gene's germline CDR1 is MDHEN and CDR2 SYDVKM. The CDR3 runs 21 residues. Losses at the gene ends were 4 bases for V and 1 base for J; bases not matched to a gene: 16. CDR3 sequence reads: CASSSYFPGQGAFRNTGELFF. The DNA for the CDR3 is TGTGCCAGCAGTTCATATTTTCCGGGACAGGGGGCGTTCAGGAACACCGGGGAGCTGTTTTTT.

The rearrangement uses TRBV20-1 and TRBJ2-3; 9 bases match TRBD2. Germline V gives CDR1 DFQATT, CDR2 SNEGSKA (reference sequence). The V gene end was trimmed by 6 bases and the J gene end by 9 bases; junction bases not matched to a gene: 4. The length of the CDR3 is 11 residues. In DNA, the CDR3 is TGCAGTGCCCAAGCGGGGGGCACGCAGTATTTT. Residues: CSAQAGGTQYF.

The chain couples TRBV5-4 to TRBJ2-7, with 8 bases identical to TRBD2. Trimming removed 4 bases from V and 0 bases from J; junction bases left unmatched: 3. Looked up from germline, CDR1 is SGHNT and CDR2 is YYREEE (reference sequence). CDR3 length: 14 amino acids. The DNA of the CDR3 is TGTGCCAGCAGCCTTAGCGGGACCTCCTACGAGCAGTACTTC. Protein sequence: CASSLSGTSYEQYF. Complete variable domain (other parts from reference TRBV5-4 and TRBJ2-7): ETGVTQSPTHLIKTRGQQVTLRCSSQSGHNTVSWYQQALGQGPQFIFQYYREEENGRGNFPPRFSGLQFPNYSSELNVNALELDDSALYLCASSLSGTSYEQYFGPGTRLTVT.

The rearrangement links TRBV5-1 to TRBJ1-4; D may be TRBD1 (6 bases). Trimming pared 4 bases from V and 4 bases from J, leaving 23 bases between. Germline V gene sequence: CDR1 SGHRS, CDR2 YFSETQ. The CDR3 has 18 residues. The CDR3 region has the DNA TGCGCCAGCAGCCCGGAGGCTCCCCGGGGGGGCCGTAATGAAAAACTGTTTTTT. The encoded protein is CASSPEAPRGGRNEKLFF. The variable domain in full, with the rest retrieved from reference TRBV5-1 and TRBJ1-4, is KAGVTQTPRYLIKTRGQQVTLSCSPISGHRSVSWYQQTPGQGLQFLFEYFSETQRNKGNFPGRFSGRQFSNSRSEMNVSTLELGDSALYLCASSPEAPRGGRNEKLFFGSGTQLSVL.

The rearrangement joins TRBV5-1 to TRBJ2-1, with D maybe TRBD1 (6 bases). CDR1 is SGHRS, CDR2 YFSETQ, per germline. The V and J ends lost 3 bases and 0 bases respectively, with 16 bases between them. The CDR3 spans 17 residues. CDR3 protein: CASSSEMTGVSYNEQFF. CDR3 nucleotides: TGCGCCAGCAGCTCCGAGATGACAGGAGTCTCCTACAATGAGCAGTTCTTC. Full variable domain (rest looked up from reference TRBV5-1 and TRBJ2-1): KAGVTQTPRYLIKTRGQQVTLSCSPISGHRSVSWYQQTPGQGLQFLFEYFSETQRNKGNFPGRFSGRQFSNSRSEMNVSTLELGDSALYLCASSSEMTGVSYNEQFFGPGTRLTVL.

DNA of the CDR3: TGTGCCAGCAGTTACTCGACCGGGAAGCATGGCTACACCTTC. This translates into CASSYSTGKHGYTF. The chain links TRBV6-5 to TRBJ1-2; D is ambiguous. This CDR3 is 14 amino acids long. Germline V gene data show CDR1 as MNHEY and CDR2 as SVGAGI. The germline V and J ends were trimmed by 0 bases and 6 bases, with 11 bases remaining between them.

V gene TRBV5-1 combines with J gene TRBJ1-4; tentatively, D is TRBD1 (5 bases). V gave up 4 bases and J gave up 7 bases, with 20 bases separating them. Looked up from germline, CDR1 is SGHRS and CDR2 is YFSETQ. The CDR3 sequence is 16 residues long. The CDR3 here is CASSPRGGQGGEKLFF. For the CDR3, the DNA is TGCGCCAGCAGCCCCCGGGGCGGGCAGGGAGGTGAAAAACTGTTTTTT. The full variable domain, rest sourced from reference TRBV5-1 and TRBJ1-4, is KAGVTQTPRYLIKTRGQQVTLSCSPISGHRSVSWYQQTPGQGLQFLFEYFSETQRNKGNFPGRFSGRQFSNSRSEMNVSTLELGDSALYLCASSPRGGQGGEKLFFGSGTQLSVL.

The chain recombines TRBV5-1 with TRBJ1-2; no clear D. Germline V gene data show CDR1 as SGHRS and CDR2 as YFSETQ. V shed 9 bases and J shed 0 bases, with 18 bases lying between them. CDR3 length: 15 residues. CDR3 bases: TGCGCCACCTATCCCGGGGATTTCACTAACTATGGCTACACCTTC. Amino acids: CATYPGDFTNYGYTF.

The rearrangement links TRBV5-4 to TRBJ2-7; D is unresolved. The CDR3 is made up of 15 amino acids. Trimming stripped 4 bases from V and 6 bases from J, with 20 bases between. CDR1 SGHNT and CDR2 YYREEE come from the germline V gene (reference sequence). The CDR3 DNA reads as TGTGCCAGCAGCCTGACGGTAGAGGATCTGGGCGAGCAGTACTTC. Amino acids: CASSLTVEDLGEQYF.